These 3 T cell receptor beta chains were all obtained from the same sample, sequenced in a study of CD8+CD57+ T cells in acquired aplastic anemia. For sequencing, patients were chosen who had shown expansion of CD8+CD57+ cells by flow cytometry. The template used for profiling TCR beta VDJ and CDR3 was genomic DNA. Each CDR3 protein gets one entry after TCRdb re-called the reads with MiXCR. The table records about 180,000 distinct CDR3 sequences, about 60% of them present only once. The source material was sorted CD4+, CD8+, or CD8+CD57+ T cells (not recorded which) from PBMCs. The receptors shown here come from a human donor with aplastic anemia.

This chain joins TRBV20-1 and TRBJ2-5; 7 bases fit TRBD2. V was pared by 3 bases and J by 1 base, with 5 bases of the junction left unmatched. CDR1 and CDR2 from the germline V gene are DFQATT and SNEGSKA (reference sequence). This CDR3 region has 14 residues. CDR3 protein: CSARHSGVQETQYF. The CDR3 coding sequence is TGCAGTGCTAGGCACAGCGGGGTCCAAGAGACCCAGTACTTC.

This chain joins TRBV24-1 and TRBJ1-2; D is uncertain. The germline V and J ends were trimmed by 3 bases and 4 bases, with 11 bases remaining between them. The CDR3 has 14 amino acids. CDR1 is KGHDR, CDR2 SFDVKD, per germline. The CDR3 here is CATSDLDIPYGYTF. CDR3 nucleotide sequence: TGTGCCACCAGTGATCTCGACATCCCCTATGGCTACACCTTC.

This clonotype was recorded many times. The chain couples TRBV6-1 to TRBJ1-2; no firm D call. CDR3 length equals 13 residues. The germline V gene has CDR1 MNHNS and CDR2 SASEGT. The germline V and J ends were trimmed by 3 bases and 2 bases, with 7 bases remaining between them. The CDR3 nucleotides read TGTGCCAGCAGTGACCGGGAGAACTATGGCTACACCTTC. As protein: CASSDRENYGYTF.